The 9 T cell receptor beta chains in this list originate from one sample, sequenced in a study of T-cell reconstitution after alpha-beta-depleted transplantation in children (dated by TCRdb to 2016 to 2017). Library preparation was by PCR. Sequencing used an Illumina HiSeq 2500. TCR library preparation used molecular barcoding, with unique molecular identifiers applied to normalize quantification of the TCRbeta repertoire. TCRdb reprocessed the public reads (quality trimming at Q25 with fastp, clone calling with MiXCR) and kept in-frame beta chains. CDR3 protein duplicates are merged, each entry listing the most common genes and DNA. In this sample the table shows approximately 500,000 distinct CDR3 sequences, over 25% of which occur a single time. The top ten clones comprise around a third of the sample. This specimen's treatment or condition label, per the study, means: allogeneic hematopoietic cell transplantation with graft depleted of TCRalphabeta T cells and CD19 B cells.

Sequencing used PBMCs, obtained before TCRalphabeta/CD19-depleted stem cell transplant. The source of these receptors is a boy in the first two years of life with Wiskott-Aldrich syndrome, due to receive a stem cell transplant.

A few counts support this clonotype. The CDR3 coding sequence is TGTGCCAGCAGTGAAGGGGTAGTTGCCGGGGAGCTGTTTTTT. Its protein product is CASSEGVVAGELFF. The chain uses TRBV6-1 and TRBJ2-2; D is undetermined. Deletions cut 1 base from V and 6 bases from J, with 9 bases between. The CDR3 has 14 residues. Germline V CDR1 and CDR2: MNHNS, SASEGT.

This clonotype was detected only a few times. This chain links TRBV6-2 or TRBV6-3 with TRBJ2-1; D assignment may be TRBD1 or TRBD2 (5 bases each). The CDR3 sequence is 15 residues long. The V and J ends lost 2 bases and 4 bases respectively, with 12 bases between them. Looked up from germline, CDR1 is MNHEY and CDR2 is SVGEGT. CDR3: CASSYGGKGYNEQFF. The DNA of the CDR3 is TGTGCCAGCAGTTACGGGGGTAAAGGGTACAATGAGCAGTTCTTC.

The V call is TRBV7-8, the J call TRBJ2-7, with D perhaps matching TRBD1 (6 bases). This CDR3 contains 15 residues. CDR1 and CDR2 from the germline V gene are SGHVS and FQNEAQ. The ends were cut back, 4 bases at V and 0 bases at J, with 13 bases in the middle. In DNA form, the CDR3 reads TGTGCCAGCAGCTCCGGGACACCGAGCTCCTACGAGCAGTACTTC. This codes for CASSSGTPSSYEQYF.

The rearrangement uses TRBV7-6 and TRBJ2-3; 9 nucleotides line up with TRBD2. Germline V gives CDR1 SGHVS, CDR2 FNYEAQ. J lost 2 bases, V lost 5 bases, and 8 bases had no gene match. The CDR3 has 16 amino acids. The chain's CDR3 is CASSMTSGKATDTQYF. CDR3 coding DNA: TGTGCCAGCAGCATGACTAGCGGAAAAGCCACAGATACGCAGTATTTT. Full variable domain (missing parts from reference TRBV7-6 and TRBJ2-3): GAGVSQSPRYKVTKRGQDVALRCDPISGHVSLYWYRQALGQGPEFLTYFNYEAQQDKSGLPNDRFSAERPEGSISTLTIQRTEQRDSAMYRCASSMTSGKATDTQYFGPGTRLTVL.

The sample holds a few counts of this clonotype. The genes are TRBV10-3 and TRBJ2-1, with 10 bases that match TRBD2. CDR1 and CDR2 from the germline V gene are ENHRY and SYGVKD. V was pared by 7 bases and J by 0 bases, with 6 bases of the junction left unmatched. The CDR3 extends over 16 amino acids. In nucleotides, the CDR3 is TGTGCCATCACTGGGACTAGCGAGAGCTCCTACAATGAGCAGTTCTTC. Its translation: CAITGTSESSYNEQFF.

This clonotype appeared a single time. The chain employs TRBV5-1 and TRBJ2-5; D is possibly TRBD1 (5 bases). The CDR3 has 16 amino acids. Trimming stripped 3 bases from V and 2 bases from J, with 17 bases between. CDR1 and CDR2 from the germline V gene are SGHRS and YFSETQ. The CDR3 DNA follows: TGCGCCAGCAGCTGGGCCTTGGGCAGGGCACAAGAGACCCAGTACTTC. Translation: CASSWALGRAQETQYF.

The chain carries TRBV6-4 and TRBJ2-7, with D perhaps matching TRBD1 (6 bases). The germline V and J ends were trimmed by 4 bases and 4 bases, with 8 bases remaining between them. The CDR3 consists of 12 residues. Germline V lookup: CDR1 MRHNA, CDR2 SNTAGT. The DNA of the CDR3 is TGTGCCAGCAGTGTCGACAGGTACGAGCAGTACTTC. Residues: CASSVDRYEQYF.

This clonotype was seen a handful of times. The chain carries TRBV27 and TRBJ1-2; D possibly corresponds to TRBD1 (5 bases). Trimming removed 3 bases at V and 7 bases at J, with 12 bases between. CDR3 size: 13 residues. The germline CDR1 and CDR2 sequences are MNHEY and SMNVEV (reference sequence). For the CDR3, the DNA is TGTGCCAGCAGTTTGGGCAGGGAGGGTGGCTACACCTTC. Translated: CASSLGREGGYTF.

This chain links TRBV2 with TRBJ2-7; D is perhaps TRBD1 or TRBD2 (6 bases each). Germline values: CDR1 SNHLY, CDR2 FYNNEI. V lost 6 bases to trimming and J lost 0 bases, with 15 bases between them. The CDR3 spans 15 residues. The CDR3 loop is CASRGGKGTSYEQYF. In DNA form, the CDR3 reads TGTGCCAGCAGGGGGGGCAAAGGTACCTCCTACGAGCAGTACTTC.